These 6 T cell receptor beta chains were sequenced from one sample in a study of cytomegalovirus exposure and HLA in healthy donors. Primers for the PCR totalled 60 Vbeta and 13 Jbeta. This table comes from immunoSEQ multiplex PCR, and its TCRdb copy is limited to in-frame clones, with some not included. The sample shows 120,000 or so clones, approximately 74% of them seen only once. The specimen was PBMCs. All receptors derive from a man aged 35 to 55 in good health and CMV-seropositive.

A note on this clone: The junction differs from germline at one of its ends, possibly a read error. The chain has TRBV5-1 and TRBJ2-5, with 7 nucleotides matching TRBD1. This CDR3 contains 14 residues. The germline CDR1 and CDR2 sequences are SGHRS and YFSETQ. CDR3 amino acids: CDSSIRQGRETQYF. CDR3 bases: TGCGACAGCAGCATACGACAGGGAAGAGAGACCCAGTACTTC.

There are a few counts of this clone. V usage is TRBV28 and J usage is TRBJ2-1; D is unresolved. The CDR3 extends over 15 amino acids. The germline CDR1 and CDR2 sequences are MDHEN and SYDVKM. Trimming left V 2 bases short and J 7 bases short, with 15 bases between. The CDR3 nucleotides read TGTGCCAGCAGTTTAGAAGCCTCGGCCAGGAATGAGCAGTTCTTC. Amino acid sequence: CASSLEASARNEQFF.

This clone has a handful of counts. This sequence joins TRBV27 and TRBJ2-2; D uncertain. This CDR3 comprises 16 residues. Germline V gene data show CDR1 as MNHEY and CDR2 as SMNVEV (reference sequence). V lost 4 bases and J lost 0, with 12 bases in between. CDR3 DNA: TGTGCCAGCAGTTCTAGTGAGACTGCGAACACCGGGGAGCTGTTTTTT. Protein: CASSSSETANTGELFF.

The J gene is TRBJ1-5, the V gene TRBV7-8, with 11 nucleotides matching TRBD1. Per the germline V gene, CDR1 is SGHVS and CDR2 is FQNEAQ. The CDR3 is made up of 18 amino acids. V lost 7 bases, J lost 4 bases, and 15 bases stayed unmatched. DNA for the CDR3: TGTGCCAGCACCCTTTGGGCCCTCGGGACAGGGGGTAATCAGCCCCAGCATTTT. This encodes CASTLWALGTGGNQPQHF.

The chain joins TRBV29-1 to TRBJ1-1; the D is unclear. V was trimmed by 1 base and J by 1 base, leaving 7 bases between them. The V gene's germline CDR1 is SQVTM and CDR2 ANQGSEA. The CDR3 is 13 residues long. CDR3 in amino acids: CSVEVSQNTEAFF. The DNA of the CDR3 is TGCAGCGTTGAAGTGTCACAGAACACTGAAGCTTTCTTT.

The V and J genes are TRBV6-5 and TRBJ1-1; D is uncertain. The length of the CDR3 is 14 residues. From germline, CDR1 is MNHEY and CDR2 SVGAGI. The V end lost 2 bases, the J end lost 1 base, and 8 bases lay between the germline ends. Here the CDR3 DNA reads TGTGCCAGCAGTTACGGGCAGAGGAACACTGAAGCTTTCTTT. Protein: CASSYGQRNTEAFF.